The 12 T cell receptor beta chains given below trace back to one sample, sequenced in a study of PD-1 blockade in mismatch repair-deficient tumors. Profiling relied on immunoSEQ multiplex PCR, and the TCRdb table lists in-frame clones only, not all of them. The sample shows around 30,000 clones, approximately 80% of them seen only once. The sequencing here drew on PBMCs, taken roughly 6 weeks after starting pembrolizumab. Receptor source: an adult with mismatch repair-deficient cancer.

This sequence joins TRBV7-3 and TRBJ1-1, with D hard to call. CDR3 size: 14 residues. Germline V CDR1 and CDR2: SGHTA, FQGTGA. V lost 1 base to trimming and J lost 2 bases, with 8 bases between them. The CDR3 DNA is TGTGCCAGCAGCTTAAATCGGGAAAACACTGAAGCTTTCTTT. Encoded protein: CASSLNRENTEAFF.

This clone was found once. This chain links TRBV2 with TRBJ2-7; unclear D gene. The V gene's germline CDR1 is SNHLY and CDR2 FYNNEI. V lost 1 base to trimming and J lost 6 bases, with 7 bases between them. The CDR3 sequence is 12 residues long. CDR3: CASSEGGFEQYF. In nucleotides, the CDR3 is TGTGCCAGCAGTGAAGGAGGTTTCGAGCAGTACTTC.

Only one count was recorded for this clone. The V call is TRBV20-1, the J call TRBJ1-3; D ambiguous. This CDR3 contains 11 residues. CDR1 and CDR2 from the germline V gene are DFQATT and SNEGSKA (reference sequence). V lost 5 bases and J 2 bases, leaving 4 bases between the germline ends. CDR3 protein: CSAPAGNTIYF. Written as DNA, the CDR3 is TGCAGTGCTCCAGCTGGAAACACCATATATTTT.

This clone came up once. This rearrangement joins TRBV28 to TRBJ1-5; possibly TRBD1 for D (5 bases). Germline lookup yields CDR1 MDHEN and CDR2 SYDVKM. V lost 6 bases to trimming and J lost 1 base, with 13 bases between them. This CDR3 region has 15 residues. CDR3 bases: TGTGCCAGCAGGCCTCAGGGTATAAGCAATCAGCCCCAGCATTTT. Translating gives CASRPQGISNQPQHF.

In its sample, this clone was seen once. The V gene is TRBV15, the J gene TRBJ2-1; no firm D call. Germline V gives CDR1 LNHNV, CDR2 YYDKDF (reference sequence). V lost 0 bases and J 4 bases, leaving 16 bases between the germline ends. The CDR3 has 17 residues. The CDR3 here is CATSRDTAATAYNEQFF. The CDR3 coding sequence is TGTGCCACCAGCAGAGATACGGCGGCCACGGCGTACAATGAGCAGTTCTTC.

The V gene is TRBV28, the J gene TRBJ2-1, with TRBD1 matching 11 bases. J lost 2 bases, V lost 11 bases, and 5 bases had no gene match. This CDR3 is built from 14 residues. CDR1 and CDR2 from the germline V gene are MDHEN and SYDVKM. The CDR3 loop reads CAGQGAPPYNEQFF. The CDR3 nucleotides are TGTGCCGGACAGGGGGCCCCCCCCTACAATGAGCAGTTCTTC.

This chain connects TRBV18 to TRBJ1-1; 8 nucleotides line up with TRBD1. V trimming: 6 bases; J trimming: 0 bases; junction bases outside the gene matches: 9. This CDR3 region has 16 residues. CDR1 and CDR2 (germline): KGHSH, LQKENI. CDR3 nucleotides: TGTGCCAGCTCCCCGTCGGCAGGGGGCATGAACACTGAAGCTTTCTTT. Translated: CASSPSAGGMNTEAFF.

V is TRBV10-3 and J is TRBJ2-1; TRBD1 is a possible D gene (6 bases). V was cut by 9 bases and J by 0 bases, with 18 bases left in between. CDR1 and CDR2 from the germline V gene are ENHRY and SYGVKD. The CDR3 extends over 16 amino acids. The CDR3 protein is CAINSGQILSYNEQFF. CDR3 coding DNA: TGTGCCATAAACTCAGGACAGATTCTCTCCTACAATGAGCAGTTCTTC.

The V and J genes are TRBV6-5 and TRBJ1-2; 7 bases map to TRBD1. The V segment lost 2 bases and the J segment 2 bases; nucleotides outside the gene matches: 5. CDR1 is MNHEY and CDR2 is SVGAGI in the germline V gene. This CDR3 has 15 residues. The CDR3 coding sequence is TGTGCCAGCAGTTACCTCACAGGGGCGAACTATGGCTACACCTTC. Translation gives CASSYLTGANYGYTF.

The rearrangement links TRBV2 to TRBJ1-5; D unclear. This CDR3 has 14 residues. Germline CDR1 reads SNHLY; CDR2 reads FYNNEI. Trimming cost V 2 bases and J 0 bases, with 5 bases left between them. The CDR3 region has the DNA TGTGCCAGCAGTGAAAATTATAGCAATCAGCCCCAGCATTTT. It encodes CASSENYSNQPQHF.

The V and J genes are TRBV7-2 and TRBJ1-2; 10 positions agree with TRBD1. Germline loops: CDR1 SGHTA, CDR2 FQGNSA. The CDR3 consists of 15 residues. The junction had 7 bases not matched to a gene; V was cut back by 3 bases and J by 6 bases. The CDR3 region is CASSFSGTGDNGYTF. CDR3 coding DNA: TGTGCCAGCAGCTTTTCCGGGACAGGGGACAATGGCTACACCTTC.

The table lists this clone with a few counts. The chain links TRBV2 to TRBJ2-7; D possibly corresponds to TRBD2 (5 bases). Trimming removed 6 bases at V and 0 bases at J, with 9 bases between. Germline CDR1 is SNHLY and CDR2 is FYNNEI. This CDR3 comprises 13 residues. This CDR3 reads CASRAGPSYEQYF. The CDR3 DNA sequence: TGTGCCAGCAGGGCGGGTCCCTCCTACGAGCAGTACTTC.